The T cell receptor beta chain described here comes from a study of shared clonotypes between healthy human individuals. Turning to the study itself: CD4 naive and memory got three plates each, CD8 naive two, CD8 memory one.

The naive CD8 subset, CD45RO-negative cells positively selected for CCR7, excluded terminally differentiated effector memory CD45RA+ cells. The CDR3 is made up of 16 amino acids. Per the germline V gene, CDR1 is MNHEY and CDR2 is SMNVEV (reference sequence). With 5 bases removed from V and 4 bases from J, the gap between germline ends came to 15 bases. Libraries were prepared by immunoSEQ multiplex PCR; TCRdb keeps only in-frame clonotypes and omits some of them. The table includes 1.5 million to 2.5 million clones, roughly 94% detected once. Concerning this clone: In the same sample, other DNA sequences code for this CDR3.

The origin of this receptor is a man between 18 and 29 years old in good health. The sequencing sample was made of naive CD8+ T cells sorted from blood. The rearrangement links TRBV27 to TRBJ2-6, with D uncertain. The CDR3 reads CASSPVGVSGANVLTF. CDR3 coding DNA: TGTGCCAGCAGTCCGGTTGGGGTATCGGGGGCCAACGTCCTGACTTTC.